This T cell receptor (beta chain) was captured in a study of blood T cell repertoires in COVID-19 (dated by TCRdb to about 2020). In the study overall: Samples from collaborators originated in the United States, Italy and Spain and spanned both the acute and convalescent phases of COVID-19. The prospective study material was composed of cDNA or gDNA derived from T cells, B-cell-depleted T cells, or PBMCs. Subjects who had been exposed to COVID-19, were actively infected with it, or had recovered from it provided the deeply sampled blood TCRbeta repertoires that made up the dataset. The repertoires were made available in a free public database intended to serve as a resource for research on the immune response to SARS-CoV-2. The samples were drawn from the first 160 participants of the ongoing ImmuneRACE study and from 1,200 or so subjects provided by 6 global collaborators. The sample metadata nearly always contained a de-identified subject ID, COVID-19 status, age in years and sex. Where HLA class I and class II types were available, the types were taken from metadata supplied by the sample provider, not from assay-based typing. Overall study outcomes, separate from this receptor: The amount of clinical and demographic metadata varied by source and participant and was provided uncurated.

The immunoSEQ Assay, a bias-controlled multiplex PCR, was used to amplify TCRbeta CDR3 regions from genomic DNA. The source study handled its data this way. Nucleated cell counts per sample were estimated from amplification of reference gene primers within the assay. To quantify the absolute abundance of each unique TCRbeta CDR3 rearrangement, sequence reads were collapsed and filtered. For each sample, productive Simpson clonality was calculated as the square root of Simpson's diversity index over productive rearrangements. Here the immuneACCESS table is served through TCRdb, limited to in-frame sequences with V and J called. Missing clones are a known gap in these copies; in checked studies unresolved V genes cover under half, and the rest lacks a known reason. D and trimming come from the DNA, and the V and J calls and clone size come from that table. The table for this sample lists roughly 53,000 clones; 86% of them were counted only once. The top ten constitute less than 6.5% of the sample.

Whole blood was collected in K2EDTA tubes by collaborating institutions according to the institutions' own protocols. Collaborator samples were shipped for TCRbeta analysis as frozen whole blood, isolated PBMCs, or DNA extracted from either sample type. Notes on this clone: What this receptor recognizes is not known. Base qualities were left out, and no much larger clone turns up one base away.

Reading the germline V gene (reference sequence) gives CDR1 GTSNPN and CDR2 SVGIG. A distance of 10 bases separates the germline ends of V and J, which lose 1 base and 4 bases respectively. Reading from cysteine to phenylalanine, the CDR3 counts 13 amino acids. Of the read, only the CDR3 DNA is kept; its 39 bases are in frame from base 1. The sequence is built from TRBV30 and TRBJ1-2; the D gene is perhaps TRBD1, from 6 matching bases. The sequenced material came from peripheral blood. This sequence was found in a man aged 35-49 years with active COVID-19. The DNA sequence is TGTGCCTGGAGTGGGGGGGGCGCCTATGGCTACACCTTC. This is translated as CAWSGGGAYGYTF.